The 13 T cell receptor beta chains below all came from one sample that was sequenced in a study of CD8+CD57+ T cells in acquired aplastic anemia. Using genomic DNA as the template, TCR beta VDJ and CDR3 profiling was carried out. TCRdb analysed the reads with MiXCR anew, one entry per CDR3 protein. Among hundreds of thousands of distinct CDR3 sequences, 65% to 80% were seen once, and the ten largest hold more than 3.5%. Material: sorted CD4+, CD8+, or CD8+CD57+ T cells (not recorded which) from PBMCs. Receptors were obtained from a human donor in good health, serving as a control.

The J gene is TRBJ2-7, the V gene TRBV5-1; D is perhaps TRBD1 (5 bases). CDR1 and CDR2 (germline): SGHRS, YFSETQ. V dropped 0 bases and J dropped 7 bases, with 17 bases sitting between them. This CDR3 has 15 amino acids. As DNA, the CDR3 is TGCGCCAGCAGCTTGGGACAGACTTACAACGTGGAGCAGTACTTC. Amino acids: CASSLGQTYNVEQYF.

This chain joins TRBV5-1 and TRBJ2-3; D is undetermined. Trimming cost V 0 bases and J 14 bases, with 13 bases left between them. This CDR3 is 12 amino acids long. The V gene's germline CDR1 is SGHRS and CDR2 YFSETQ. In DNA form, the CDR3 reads TGCGCCAGCAGCTTGGGGCCGACGACGTCGTATTTT. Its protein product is CASSLGPTTSYF.

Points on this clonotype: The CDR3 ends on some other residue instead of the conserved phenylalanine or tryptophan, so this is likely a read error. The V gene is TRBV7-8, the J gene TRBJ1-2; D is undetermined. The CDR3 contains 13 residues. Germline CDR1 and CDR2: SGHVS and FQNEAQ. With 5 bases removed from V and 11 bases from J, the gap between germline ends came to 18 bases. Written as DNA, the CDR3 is TGTGCCAGCAGCCCCCCTGGCTTTGCGGGGTACACCTGC. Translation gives CASSPPGFAGYTC.

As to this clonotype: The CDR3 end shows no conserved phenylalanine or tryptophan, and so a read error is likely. In DNA, the CDR3 is TGTGCCAGCACCCCTGATCGGCAGGCGGAGACCCAGTACCTC. Its protein is CASTPDRQAETQYL. This chain links TRBV12-3 or TRBV12-4 with TRBJ2-5; D unclear. V lost 7 bases, J lost 5 bases, and 17 bases lay in between. This CDR3 region has 14 residues.

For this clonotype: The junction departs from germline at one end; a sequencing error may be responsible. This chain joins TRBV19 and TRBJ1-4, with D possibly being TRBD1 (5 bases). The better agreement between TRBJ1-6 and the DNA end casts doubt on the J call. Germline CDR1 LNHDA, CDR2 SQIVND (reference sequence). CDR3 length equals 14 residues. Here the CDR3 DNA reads TGTGCCAGTAGTACAGGGCCATTAAACTCACACCTCCACTTT. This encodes CASSTGPLNSHLHF.

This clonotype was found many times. The DNA for the CDR3 is TGTGCCAGCAACAGCGGCTGGAACCCACAAGAGACCCAGTACTTC. The encoded protein is CASNSGWNPQETQYF. The gene calls are TRBV9 and TRBJ2-5, with D maybe TRBD2 (5 bases). Trimming stripped 6 bases from V and 2 bases from J, with 17 bases between. CDR1 is SGDLS and CDR2 is YYNGEE in the germline V gene. This CDR3 region has 15 residues.

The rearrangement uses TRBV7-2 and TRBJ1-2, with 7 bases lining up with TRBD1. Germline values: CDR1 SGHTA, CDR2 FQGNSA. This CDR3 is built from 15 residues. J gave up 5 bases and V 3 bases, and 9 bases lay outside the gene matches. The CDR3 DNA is TGTGCCAGCAGCTTGGGGCGGGACAGTTCTTATGGCTACACCTTC. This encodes CASSLGRDSSYGYTF.

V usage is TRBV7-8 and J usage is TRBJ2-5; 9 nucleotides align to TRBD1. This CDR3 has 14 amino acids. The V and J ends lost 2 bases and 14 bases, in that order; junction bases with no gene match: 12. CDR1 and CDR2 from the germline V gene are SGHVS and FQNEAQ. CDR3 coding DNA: TGTGCCAGCAGCTTACGGACAGGGGCCAACTATGGCTACTTC. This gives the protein CASSLRTGANYGYF.

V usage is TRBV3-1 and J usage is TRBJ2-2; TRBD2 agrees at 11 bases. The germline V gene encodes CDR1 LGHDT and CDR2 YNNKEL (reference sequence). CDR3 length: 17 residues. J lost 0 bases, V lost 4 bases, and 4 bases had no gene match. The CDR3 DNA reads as TGTGCCAGCAGCCCCCTACTAGCGGGGGCGAACACCGGGGAGCTGTTTTTT. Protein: CASSPLLAGANTGELFF.

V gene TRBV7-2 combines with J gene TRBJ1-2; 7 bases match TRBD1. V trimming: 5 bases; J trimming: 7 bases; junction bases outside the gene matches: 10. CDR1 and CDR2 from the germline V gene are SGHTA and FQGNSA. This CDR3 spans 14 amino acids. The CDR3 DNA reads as TGTGCCAGCAGCCCTGACAGGGACTTCGGTGGCTACACCTTC. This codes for CASSPDRDFGGYTF.

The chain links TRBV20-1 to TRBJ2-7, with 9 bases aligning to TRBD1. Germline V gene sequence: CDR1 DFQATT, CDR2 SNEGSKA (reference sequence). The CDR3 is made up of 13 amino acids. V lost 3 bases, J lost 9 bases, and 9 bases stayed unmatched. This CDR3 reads CSASLGQGRGQYF. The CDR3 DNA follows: TGCAGTGCTAGCCTAGGACAGGGGAGAGGGCAGTACTTC.

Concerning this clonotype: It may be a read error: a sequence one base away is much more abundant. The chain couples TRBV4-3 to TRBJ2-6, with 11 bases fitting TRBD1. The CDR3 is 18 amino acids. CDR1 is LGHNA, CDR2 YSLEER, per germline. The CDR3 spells CASGQEGTGGSGANVLTF. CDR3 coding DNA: TGCGCCAGCGGCCAAGAAGGGACAGGGGGCTCTGGGGCCAACGTCCTGACTTTC.

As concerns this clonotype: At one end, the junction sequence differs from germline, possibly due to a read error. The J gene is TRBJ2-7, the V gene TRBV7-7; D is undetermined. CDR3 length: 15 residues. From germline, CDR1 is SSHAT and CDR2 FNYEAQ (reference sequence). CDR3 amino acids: CASSPGSRRRPSPYF. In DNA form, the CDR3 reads TGTGCTAGCAGCCCCGGGTCGCGACGGAGACCCAGTCCTTACTTC.